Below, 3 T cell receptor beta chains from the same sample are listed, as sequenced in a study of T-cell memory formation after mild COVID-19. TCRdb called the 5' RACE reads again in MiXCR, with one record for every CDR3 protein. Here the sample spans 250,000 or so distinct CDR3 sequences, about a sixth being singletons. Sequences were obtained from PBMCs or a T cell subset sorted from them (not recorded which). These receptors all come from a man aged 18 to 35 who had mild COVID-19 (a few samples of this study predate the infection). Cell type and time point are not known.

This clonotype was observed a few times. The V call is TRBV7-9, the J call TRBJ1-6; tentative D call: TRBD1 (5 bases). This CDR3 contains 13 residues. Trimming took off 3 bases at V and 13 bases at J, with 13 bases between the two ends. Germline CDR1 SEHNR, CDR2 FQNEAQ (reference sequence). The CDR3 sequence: CASSFTTQGPLHF. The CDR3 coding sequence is TGTGCCAGCAGCTTCACCACCCAGGGCCCCCTCCACTTT.

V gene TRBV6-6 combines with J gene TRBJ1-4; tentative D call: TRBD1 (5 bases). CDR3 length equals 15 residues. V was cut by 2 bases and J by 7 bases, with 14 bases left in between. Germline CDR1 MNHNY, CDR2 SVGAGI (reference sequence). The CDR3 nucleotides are TGTGCCAGCAGTTACCGGCAGGGCGGTAGTGAAAAACTGTTTTTT. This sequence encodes CASSYRQGGSEKLFF.

The CDR3 DNA sequence: TGTGCCAGCAGCCTACAGGGGTCCCGCGTTCCTGGCTACACCTTC. Its translation is CASSLQGSRVPGYTF. The V and J genes are TRBV5-5 and TRBJ1-2; TRBD1 agrees at 7 bases. CDR3 size: 15 residues. Unmatched junction bases numbered 13, after V lost 4 bases and J lost 7 bases. Germline assignment: CDR1 SGHKS and CDR2 YYEKEE (reference sequence).